This entry concerns a single TCR beta chain. Its antigen is not identified. The data were taken from a study of CD8 T cells in Susac syndrome. Random hexamers were used to reverse transcribe an amount of about 0.45 to 1 ug RNA. TCRdb re-called the immunoSEQ multiplex PCR reads with MiXCR, one entry per CDR3 protein. The table shows about 120,000 distinct CDR3 sequences, with 96% occurring only once. Germline CDR1 SGHRS, CDR2 YFSETQ. This CDR3 comprises 14 residues. With 0 bases removed from V and 6 bases from J, the gap between germline ends came to 10 bases. The recently defined diagnostic criteria for definite or probable disease were met by the Susac syndrome patients. Findings of the study overall: Clonal expansion was missing from Susac syndrome CD4+ T cell repertoires.

The specimen was CD4+ T cells from PBMCs. The genes are TRBV5-1 and TRBJ2-1, with D maybe TRBD2 (6 bases). This TCR came from a human donor with Susac syndrome. CDR3 sequence: CASSLGLEGNEQFF. DNA for the CDR3: TGCGCCAGCAGCTTGGGACTAGAGGGCAATGAGCAGTTCTTC.